This passage covers 17 T cell receptor beta chains from one sample sequenced in a study of cytomegalovirus exposure and HLA in healthy donors. 60 Vbeta and 13 Jbeta primers were used in PCR. Profiling relied on immunoSEQ multiplex PCR, and the TCRdb table lists in-frame clones only, not all of them. The table records fewer than 250,000 clones, over 60% of them present only once. The specimen was PBMCs. These receptors came from a man aged 18 to 30 in good health and CMV-seronegative.

This clone was counted between two and nine times. The rearrangement uses TRBV7-9 and TRBJ2-4; D might be TRBD1 (5 bases). V lost 4 bases and J 3 bases, leaving 16 bases between the germline ends. The CDR3 length is 16 residues. Germline lookup yields CDR1 SEHNR and CDR2 FQNEAQ (reference sequence). The CDR3 is CASSSPQGESKNIQYF. DNA of the CDR3: TGTGCCAGCAGCTCACCCCAGGGTGAGAGCAAAAACATTCAGTACTTC.

A note on this clone: At the DNA level, this CDR3 is encoded by other sequences in the same sample as well. This chain joins TRBV5-1 and TRBJ2-7; 7 nucleotides align to TRBD1. The CDR3 extends over 15 amino acids. Germline V gene data show CDR1 as SGHRS and CDR2 as YFSETQ. J lost 7 bases, V lost 4 bases, and 14 bases had no gene match. Written as DNA, the CDR3 is TGCGCCAGCAGCCCAAGGGGACAGACCGACTATGAGCAGTACTTC. It translates to CASSPRGQTDYEQYF. The full variable domain, rest sourced from reference TRBV5-1 and TRBJ2-7, is KAGVTQTPRYLIKTRGQQVTLSCSPISGHRSVSWYQQTPGQGLQFLFEYFSETQRNKGNFPGRFSGRQFSNSRSEMNVSTLELGDSALYLCASSPRGQTDYEQYFGPGTRLTVT.

The chain employs TRBV6-5 and TRBJ1-1, with 7 nucleotides matching TRBD1. J lost 1 base, V lost 10 bases, and 3 bases had no gene match. Germline assignment: CDR1 MNHEY and CDR2 SVGAGI. The CDR3 is 12 residues long. CDR3: CATGQANTEAFF. The CDR3 bases are TGTGCCACCGGACAGGCGAACACTGAAGCTTTCTTT.

This chain links TRBV7-4 with TRBJ2-7; TRBD1 matches 7 bases. Germline V gives CDR1 SGHVT, CDR2 SQSDAQ. CDR3 length equals 15 residues. With V trimmed by 4 bases and J by 0 bases, 6 bases remained unmatched. CDR3 protein: CASSSRQGLSYEQYF. The CDR3 DNA is TGTGCCAGCAGCTCAAGACAGGGTCTCTCCTACGAGCAGTACTTC.

This chain uses TRBV19 with TRBJ2-1; 8 bases are a match to TRBD1. The germline V gene encodes CDR1 LNHDA and CDR2 SQIVND (reference sequence). V was pared by 6 bases and J by 6 bases, with 7 bases of the junction left unmatched. This CDR3 region has 14 residues. In DNA, the CDR3 is TGTGCCAGTAGGGCCCGGGACAGGCTCAATGAGCAGTTCTTC. This codes for CASRARDRLNEQFF.

V is TRBV7-9 and J is TRBJ2-7; 7 positions match TRBD1. CDR1 SEHNR and CDR2 FQNEAQ come from the germline V gene (reference sequence). V trimming: 4 bases; J trimming: 4 bases; junction bases outside the gene matches: 13. The CDR3 has 16 residues. Written as DNA, the CDR3 is TGTGCCAGCAGCTCAGGCGACAGGGATGGCCGTTACGAGCAGTACTTC. This sequence encodes CASSSGDRDGRYEQYF.

The chain has TRBV7-9 and TRBJ2-1, with 9 bases aligning to TRBD2. Germline trimming cut 1 base from V and 5 bases from J; bases unmatched to any gene: 6. Looked up from germline, CDR1 is SEHNR and CDR2 is FQNEAQ (reference sequence). The CDR3 has 16 amino acids. The CDR3, as DNA: TGTGCCAGCAGCTTAGTCTCGGGACTAGCCAACAATGAGCAGTTCTTC. Residues: CASSLVSGLANNEQFF.

This chain uses TRBV28 with TRBJ2-7; possibly TRBD2 for D (7 bases). Deletions cut 11 bases from V and 5 bases from J, with 19 bases between. The CDR3 spans 13 residues. Germline CDR1 is MDHEN and CDR2 is SYDVKM. CDR3 sequence reads: CAGRVSGGHEQYF. CDR3 bases: TGTGCCGGTCGGGTCTCGGGGGGCCACGAGCAGTACTTC.

The V gene is TRBV21-1, the J gene TRBJ2-3; TRBD2, as called in the table, went unchecked against the DNA. TRBV21-1 is a recognized pseudogene. The CDR3 totals 21 residues. As DNA, the CDR3 is TGTGCCAGCAGCAAGAGAGTGAGCGGCGTTTCTCAAGCGGGACTAGCAGATACGCAGTATTTT. It specifies CASSKRVSGVSQAGLADTQYF.

The chain uses TRBV7-3 and TRBJ2-1; a possible D gene is TRBD2 (7 bases). Trimming removed 0 bases from V and 10 bases from J, with 16 bases in between. There are 15 residues in the CDR3. Germline-derived CDR1 and CDR2 are SGHTA and FQGTGA. The CDR3 reads CASSLTASGRGEQFF. The CDR3 nucleotides read TGTGCCAGCAGCTTAACGGCTAGCGGAAGGGGGGAGCAGTTCTTC.

The V call is TRBV14, the J call TRBJ1-2; TRBD1 aligns across 7 bases. CDR1 and CDR2 (germline): SGHDN, FVKESK. CDR3 size: 15 residues. With V trimmed by 4 bases and J by 2 bases, 7 bases remained unmatched. The DNA of the CDR3 is TGTGCCAGCAGCCCGCGGACAGGCCTAAACTATGGCTACACCTTC. This codes for CASSPRTGLNYGYTF.

The J gene is TRBJ2-5, the V gene TRBV28; tentatively, D is TRBD1 (5 bases). The germline V gene encodes CDR1 MDHEN and CDR2 SYDVKM. The CDR3 has 14 residues. Trimming cost V 3 bases and J 5 bases, with 13 bases left between them. The CDR3 reads CASSFVWGAETQYF. CDR3 DNA sequence: TGTGCCAGCAGTTTTGTGTGGGGCGCGGAGACCCAGTACTTC.

The V call is TRBV5-4, the J call TRBJ2-5, with a weak D call TRBD1 (6 bases). There are 15 residues in the CDR3. The germline V and J ends were trimmed by 0 bases and 5 bases, with 14 bases remaining between them. CDR1 is SGHNT and CDR2 is YYREEE in the germline V gene (reference sequence). The CDR3 nucleotides are TGTGCCAGCAGCTTGGTCGCAGGGGACGTGGAGACCCAGTACTTC. Its protein product is CASSLVAGDVETQYF.

The rearrangement joins TRBV4-1 to TRBJ2-2; 7 nucleotides agree with TRBD2. V shed 4 bases, J shed 1 base, and the junction held 9 bases outside the gene matches. In germline, CDR1 is MGHRA, CDR2 YSYEKL. This CDR3 is built from 17 residues. The CDR3 protein is CASSRRGERENTGELFF. In nucleotides, the CDR3 is TGCGCCAGCAGCCGTCGTGGGGAGCGGGAGAACACCGGGGAGCTGTTTTTT.

This sequence joins TRBV5-1 and TRBJ2-5, with D unresolved. The J call is doubtful: the DNA matches TRBJ2-7 better. Germline values: CDR1 SGHRS, CDR2 YFSETQ. CDR3 length: 13 residues. CDR3 sequence (DNA): TGCGCCAGCAGCTTGGGCGGAACCTACGAGCAGTACTTC. This translates into CASSLGGTYEQYF.

The chain uses TRBV2 and TRBJ1-2; TRBD1 agrees at 9 bases. Per germline, CDR1 SNHLY and CDR2 FYNNEI. CDR3 size: 14 residues. Unmatched junction bases numbered 8, after V lost 8 bases and J lost 4 bases. The CDR3 loop reads CASVRDRVTYGYTF. The DNA of the CDR3 is TGTGCCAGCGTCCGGGACAGGGTCACCTATGGCTACACCTTC.

The sample holds one count of this clone. This chain uses TRBV11-2 with TRBJ2-5, with TRBD2 matching 9 bases. V trimming: 5 bases; J trimming: 2 bases; junction bases outside the gene matches: 12. From germline, CDR1 is SGHAT and CDR2 FQNNGV. CDR3 length equals 17 residues. The CDR3 nucleotides are TGTGCCAGCAGCCCGGGGAGTCTAGCGGGGCATCAAGAGACCCAGTACTTC. Protein: CASSPGSLAGHQETQYF.